Presented here are 21 T cell receptor beta chains from one specimen sequenced in a study of blood T cell repertoires in COVID-19. Clones were sequenced by immunoSEQ multiplex PCR, and TCRdb holds only the in-frame ones, with some missing. The table lists fewer than 300,000 clones, approximately 80% of them singletons. Sequenced sample: peripheral blood. Receptors were obtained from a woman aged 55-70 years with active or convalescent COVID-19.

The V gene is TRBV7-9, the J gene TRBJ1-4, with D uncertain. The CDR3 is made up of 14 amino acids. The V gene's germline CDR1 is SEHNR and CDR2 FQNEAQ (reference sequence). The ends were cut back, 6 bases at V and 0 bases at J, with 8 bases in the middle. The DNA of the CDR3 is TGTGCCAGCAGTCGTCCTGCAACTAATGAAAAACTGTTTTTT. Its protein product is CASSRPATNEKLFF.

The chain uses TRBV7-3 and TRBJ2-1; 7 bases align to TRBD1. Germline loops: CDR1 SGHTA, CDR2 FQGTGA. Losses at the gene ends were 2 bases for V and 0 bases for J; bases not matched to a gene: 7. This CDR3 is built from 17 residues. The CDR3 reads CASSLDPAGGSYNEQFF. The CDR3 nucleotides read TGTGCCAGCAGCTTAGACCCAGCAGGGGGCTCCTACAATGAGCAGTTCTTC.

The CDR3 is CASKKGGYYGYTF. In nucleotides, the CDR3 is TGTGCCAGCAAAAAGGGGGGGTACTATGGCTACACCTTC. The chain joins TRBV12-3 or TRBV12-4 to TRBJ1-2, with a possible D match to TRBD1 (6 bases). The CDR3 runs 13 residues. The germline V and J ends were trimmed by 7 bases and 3 bases, with 12 bases remaining between them.

The V gene is TRBV7-6, the J gene TRBJ2-2, with 8 bases identical to TRBD2. Germline V gene data show CDR1 as SGHVS and CDR2 as FNYEAQ. The J segment lost 5 bases and the V segment lost 3 bases, leaving 8 bases of the junction unmatched. The CDR3 runs 16 residues. CDR3 in amino acids: CASSFGGGPETGELFF. The CDR3 DNA sequence: TGTGCCAGCAGCTTTGGCGGGGGGCCGGAGACCGGGGAGCTGTTTTTT.

V gene TRBV29-1 combines with J gene TRBJ2-3; TRBD1 matches 8 bases. V lost 6 bases to trimming and J lost 0 bases; unmatched junction nucleotides: 8. Germline V gives CDR1 SQVTM, CDR2 ANQGSEA. The CDR3 length is 15 residues. CDR3 residues: CSVVRWTGSTDTQYF. The DNA for the CDR3 is TGCAGCGTCGTTCGATGGACAGGGAGCACAGATACGCAGTATTTT.

V gene TRBV28 combines with J gene TRBJ1-5; 10 nucleotides match TRBD1. V lost 6 bases and J lost 7; bases outside the gene matches: 6. CDR1 MDHEN and CDR2 SYDVKM come from the germline V gene. The CDR3 extends over 14 amino acids. The CDR3 nucleotides read TGTGCCAGCAGCCGACAGGGGGCAGGACAGCCCCAGCATTTT. Residues: CASSRQGAGQPQHF.

This clone was recorded only once. This chain connects TRBV11-2 to TRBJ1-1, with 10 positions matching TRBD1. The V segment lost 5 bases and the J segment 5 bases; nucleotides outside the gene matches: 5. The CDR3 runs 14 residues. Germline loops: CDR1 SGHAT, CDR2 FQNNGV. The CDR3 coding sequence is TGTGCCAGCAGCCCGGACAGGGGGAAGACTGAAGCTTTCTTT. Translated, it gives CASSPDRGKTEAFF.

This chain joins TRBV18 and TRBJ1-1; D is ambiguous. Germline V lookup: CDR1 KGHSH, CDR2 LQKENI. The CDR3 sequence is 15 residues long. Trimming stripped 4 bases from V and 1 base from J, with 13 bases between. The CDR3 coding sequence is TGTGCCAGCTCACGGGAGGCTCGTAAGAACACTGAAGCTTTCTTT. Amino acid sequence: CASSREARKNTEAFF.

The CDR3 reads CASSDSPLDARQYYNSPLHF. The DNA of the CDR3 is TGTGCCAGCAGTGACTCTCCGTTGGATGCCCGACAGTACTATAATTCACCCCTCCACTTT. This chain links TRBV6-4 with TRBJ1-6; a possible D gene is TRBD1 (5 bases). The germline gives CDR1 MRHNA, CDR2 SNTAGT. The CDR3 length is 20 residues. The germline V and J ends were trimmed by 0 bases and 3 bases, with 21 bases remaining between them.

This chain connects TRBV6-4 to TRBJ2-1; the D gene is possibly TRBD2 (5 bases). V gave up 0 bases and J gave up 0 bases, with 12 bases separating them. The CDR3 is 17 residues long. CDR1 is MRHNA, CDR2 SNTAGT, per germline. CDR3 protein: CASSDSREFSSYNEQFF. DNA for the CDR3: TGTGCCAGCAGTGACTCGAGGGAGTTCAGCTCCTACAATGAGCAGTTCTTC.

CDR3: CASTWRGGKTDTQYF. Written as DNA, the CDR3 is TGTGCCAGTACATGGCGGGGGGGAAAGACAGATACGCAGTATTTT. This chain connects TRBV19 to TRBJ2-3; 9 nucleotides line up with TRBD2. CDR3 length: 15 amino acids. V gave up 7 bases and J gave up 3 bases; unmatched junction bases: 8. Germline loops: CDR1 LNHDA, CDR2 SQIVND (reference sequence). The variable domain in full, completed from reference TRBV19 and TRBJ2-3, reads DGGITQSPKYLFRKEGQNVTLSCEQNLNHDAMYWYRQDPGQGLRLIYYSQIVNDFQKGDIAEGYSVSREKKESFPLTVTSAQKNPTAFYLCASTWRGGKTDTQYFGPGTRLTVL.

The chain recombines TRBV3-1 (or the pseudogene TRBV3-2) with TRBJ2-5, with 9 positions matching TRBD2. The CDR3 length is 15 residues. Germline-derived CDR1 and CDR2 are LGHDT and YNNKEL (reference sequence). The V gene end was trimmed by 4 bases and the J gene end by 6 bases; junction bases not matched to a gene: 9. The CDR3 reads CASSLWRGGRKTQYF. CDR3 DNA: TGTGCCAGCAGCCTCTGGCGGGGGGGCAGAAAGACCCAGTACTTC.

Comments on this clone: Sequence at one end of the junction differs from germline and may be a read error. The CDR3 sequence is CASSAIRRGGYDYTF. Written as DNA, the CDR3 is TGTGCCAGCAGCGCCATCCGGAGGGGCGGCTATGACTACACCTTC. The rearrangement uses TRBV7-9 and TRBJ1-2, with D tentatively TRBD1 (5 bases). This CDR3 region has 15 residues. CDR1 and CDR2 from the germline V gene are SEHNR and FQNEAQ (reference sequence).

This chain links TRBV6-4 with TRBJ2-1, with D maybe TRBD2 (7 bases). Trimming removed 4 bases from V and 0 bases from J, with 10 bases in between. The germline gives CDR1 MRHNA, CDR2 SNTAGT. The CDR3 spans 15 residues. The CDR3 DNA follows: TGTGCCAGCAGTGTAGGGGGGGGCTCCTACAATGAGCAGTTCTTC. This encodes CASSVGGGSYNEQFF.

This chain connects TRBV30 to TRBJ1-2; tentative D call: TRBD1 (5 bases). In germline, CDR1 is GTSNPN, CDR2 SVGIG (reference sequence). This CDR3 has 13 residues. The V end was cut by 5 bases, the J end by 4 bases, with 14 bases between. The DNA of the CDR3 is TGTGCCTGGGTCCTATTTGACAGCTATGGCTACACCTTC. Residues: CAWVLFDSYGYTF.

This clone was recorded at least ten times. The chain uses TRBV6-5 and TRBJ1-2; TRBD1 is a possible D gene (5 bases). V lost 4 bases and J 7 bases, leaving 10 bases between the germline ends. The length of the CDR3 is 12 residues. In germline, CDR1 is MNHEY, CDR2 SVGAGI. The CDR3 nucleotides read TGTGCCAGCAGTTTGAGGGGAGGTGGCTACACCTTC. This translates into CASSLRGGGYTF.

The chain links TRBV19 to TRBJ2-5; D ambiguous. Trimming shortened V by 5 bases and J by 1 base, and 8 bases separated the two germline ends. In germline, CDR1 is LNHDA, CDR2 SQIVND (reference sequence). This CDR3 spans 13 amino acids. DNA of the CDR3: TGTGCCAGTAGTGTACGGTTCCAAGAGACCCAGTACTTC. This codes for CASSVRFQETQYF.

The V call is TRBV5-5, the J call TRBJ2-3; 9 positions match TRBD1. V shed 2 bases and J 3 bases; nucleotides not matched to a gene: 4. Germline CDR1 reads SGHKS; CDR2 reads YYEKEE (reference sequence). The CDR3 contains 15 residues. DNA for the CDR3: TGTGCCAGCAGCTTAGTGACAGGGGGGACAGATACGCAGTATTTT. Residues: CASSLVTGGTDTQYF.

The chain has TRBV4-3 and TRBJ2-4; no clear D gene. In germline, CDR1 is LGHNA, CDR2 YSLEER. CDR3 length: 17 residues. V lost 0 bases to trimming and J lost 1 base, with 13 bases between them. The CDR3 DNA sequence: TGCGCCAGCAGCCAAGATTGGCTAGACGCTGCCAAAAACATTCAGTACTTC. It translates to CASSQDWLDAAKNIQYF.

The chain uses TRBV9 and TRBJ1-1, with a weak D call TRBD1 (5 bases). The CDR3 loop spans 14 amino acids. V lost 4 bases and J 1 base, leaving 11 bases between the germline ends. CDR1 SGDLS and CDR2 YYNGEE come from the germline V gene. CDR3 residues: CASSPGYQNTEAFF. In DNA, the CDR3 is TGTGCCAGCAGCCCAGGGTACCAGAACACTGAAGCTTTCTTT.

The genes are TRBV6-2 or TRBV6-3 and TRBJ2-1, with 10 bases that match TRBD2. The V and J ends lost 2 bases and 9 bases, in that order; junction bases with no gene match: 4. CDR1 is MNHEY, CDR2 SVGEGT, per germline. CDR3 size: 14 residues. The CDR3 loop is CASSYSGGATEQFF. CDR3 nucleotide sequence: TGTGCCAGCAGTTACAGCGGGGGGGCCACTGAGCAGTTCTTC.